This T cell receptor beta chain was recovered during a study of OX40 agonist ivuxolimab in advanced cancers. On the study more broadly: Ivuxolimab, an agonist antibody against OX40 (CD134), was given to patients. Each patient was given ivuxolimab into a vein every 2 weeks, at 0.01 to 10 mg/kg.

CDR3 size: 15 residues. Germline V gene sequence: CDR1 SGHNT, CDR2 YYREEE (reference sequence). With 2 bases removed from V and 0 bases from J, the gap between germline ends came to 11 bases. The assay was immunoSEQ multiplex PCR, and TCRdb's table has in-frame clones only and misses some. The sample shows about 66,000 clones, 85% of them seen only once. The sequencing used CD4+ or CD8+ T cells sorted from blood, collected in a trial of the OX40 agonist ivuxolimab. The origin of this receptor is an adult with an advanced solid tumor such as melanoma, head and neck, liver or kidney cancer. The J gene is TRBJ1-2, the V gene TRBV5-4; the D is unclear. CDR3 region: CASSFPGVTNYGYTF. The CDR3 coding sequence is TGTGCCAGCAGCTTCCCCGGGGTCACTAACTATGGCTACACCTTC.